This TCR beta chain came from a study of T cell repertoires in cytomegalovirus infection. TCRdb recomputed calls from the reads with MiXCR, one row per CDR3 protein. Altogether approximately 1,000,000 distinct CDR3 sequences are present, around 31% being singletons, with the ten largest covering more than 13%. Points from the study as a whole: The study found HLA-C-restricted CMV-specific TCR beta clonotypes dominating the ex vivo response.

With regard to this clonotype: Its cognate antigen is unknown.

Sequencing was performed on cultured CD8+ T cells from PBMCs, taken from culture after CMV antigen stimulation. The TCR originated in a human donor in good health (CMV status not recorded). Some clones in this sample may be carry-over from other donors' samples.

CDR3 protein: CSAEGGQHYSNQPQHF. As DNA, the CDR3 is TGCAGTGCTGAGGGGGGACAGCATTATAGCAATCAGCCCCAGCATTTT. The genes are TRBV20-1 and TRBJ1-5; 7 bases are a match to TRBD1. With 5 bases clipped from V and 0 bases from J, the junction kept 10 bases outside the gene matches. Looked up from germline, CDR1 is DFQATT and CDR2 is SNEGSKA (reference sequence). This CDR3 is built from 16 residues.